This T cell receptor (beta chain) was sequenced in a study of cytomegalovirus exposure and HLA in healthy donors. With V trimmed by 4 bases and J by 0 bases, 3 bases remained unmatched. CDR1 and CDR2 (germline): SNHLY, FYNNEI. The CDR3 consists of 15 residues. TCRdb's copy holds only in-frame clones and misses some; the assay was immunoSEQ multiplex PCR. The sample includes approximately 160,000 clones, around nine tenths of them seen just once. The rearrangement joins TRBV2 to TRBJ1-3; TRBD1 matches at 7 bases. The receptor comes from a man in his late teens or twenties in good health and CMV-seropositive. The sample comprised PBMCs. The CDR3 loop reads CASSVGQASGNTIYF. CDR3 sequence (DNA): TGTGCCAGCAGTGTAGGACAGGCCTCTGGAAACACCATATATTTT.